Listed below are T cell receptor beta chains from one sample, sequenced in a study of T cell responses to AZD1222 COVID-19 vaccine. Clones were read by immunoSEQ multiplex PCR, and TCRdb kept only the in-frame ones, dropping some. This table has 100,000 to 150,000 clones, 91% appearing once. The source was peripheral blood, collected 28 days after the second AZD1222 dose. These receptors came from an adult who received the AZD1222 COVID-19 vaccine. The CDR3 runs from the conserved cysteine through the conserved F or W. D genes are given only for firm matches. Clone sizes are given selectively: once, few, many, or a class where the clone is expanded.

D	V	size	J	CDR3	DNA
.	TRBV11-2	.	TRBJ1-2	CASRSAGRVSTF	TGTGCCAGCAGGTCGGCAGGGAGGGTCTCCACCTTC
.	TRBV7-9	.	TRBJ2-2	CASSLVGRVAGELFF	TGTGCCAGCAGCTTAGTAGGCAGGGTGGCCGGGGAGCTGTTTTTT
.	TRBV5-1	.	TRBJ2-5	CASSQQDPGGETQYF	TGCGCCAGCAGCCAACAGGACCCAGGAGGGGAGACCCAGTACTTC
.	TRBV12-5	.	TRBJ2-1	CASGLVVGAWYNEQFF	TGTGCTAGTGGTTTGGTAGTAGGGGCATGGTACAATGAGCAGTTCTTC
.	TRBV10-1	once	TRBJ2-4	CASSRPGFWLTKNIQYF	TGCGCCAGCAGTAGGCCAGGGTTTTGGTTGACCAAAAACATTCAGTACTTC
.	TRBV28	.	TRBJ1-2	CASSPGWDYGYTF	TGTGCCAGCAGTCCGGGGTGGGACTATGGCTACACCTTC
.	TRBV4-1	.	TRBJ1-1	CASSRQGLYTEAFF	TGCGCCAGCAGCCGCCAAGGGCTTTACACTGAAGCTTTCTTT
.	TRBV19	.	TRBJ2-1	CASSLGTPYNEQFF	TGTGCCAGTAGTCTAGGGACTCCTTACAATGAGCAGTTCTTC
.	TRBV5-1	.	TRBJ1-2	CASSLGLSQGHGYTF	TGCGCCAGCAGCTTGGGGCTCAGTCAGGGACATGGCTACACCTTC
.	TRBV2	.	TRBJ2-3	CASRISEDTQYF	TGTGCCAGCAGGATCAGTGAAGATACGCAGTATTTT
TRBD1	TRBV11-3	.	TRBJ1-3	CASSPDRASGNTIYF	TGTGCCAGCAGCCCAGACAGGGCTTCTGGAAACACCATATATTTT
.	TRBV5-6	.	TRBJ2-5	CASSLVAETQYF	TGTGCCAGCAGCTTGGTGGCAGAGACCCAGTACTTC
.	TRBV10-2	once	TRBJ1-5	CASTPGNQPQHF	TGCGCCAGCACTCCAGGGAATCAGCCCCAGCATTTT
.	TRBV12-3/TRBV12-4	.	TRBJ2-1	CASSFSNNEQFF	TGTGCCAGCAGTTTTAGCAACAATGAGCAGTTCTTC
.	TRBV25-1	.	TRBJ1-3	CASSWTSGDTIYF	TGTGCCAGCAGTTGGACATCTGGAGACACCATATATTTT
.	TRBV23-1	.	TRBJ1-3	CASSPNWPGGPGNTIYF	TGCGCCAGCAGTCCCAATTGGCCCGGGGGCCCTGGAAACACCATATATTTT
.	TRBV10-3	.	TRBJ1-1	CAISDGSGGNTEAFF	TGTGCCATCAGTGACGGGTCGGGGGGAAACACTGAAGCTTTCTTT